A selection of T cell receptor beta chains follows, all from one sample in a study of vaccination effects on CD4 cells after COVID-19. The antigens for these receptors are not known. Here immunoSEQ multiplex PCR was the method, and the copy in TCRdb shows in-frame clones only, minus some. The sample contains 40,000 to 45,000 clones, roughly 70% of which appear only once. The sample in question was CD4+ T cells from PBMCs cultured with HCoV-OC43 spike peptides, obtained before COVID-19 vaccination. All receptors derive from a human donor who received a COVID-19 vaccine. CDR3s leave out the opening cysteine and the closing phenylalanine or tryptophan.

J,V,CDR3
TRBJ1-1,TRBV10-3,AISARTGGNTEAF
TRBJ2-3,TRBV6-2/TRBV6-3,ASSYGGADTQY
TRBJ1-1,TRBV6-5,ASSYPLGYTEAF
TRBJ1-4,TRBV18,ASSLKTGTHNEKLF
TRBJ2-2,TRBV30,AWSPKAGINTGELF
TRBJ1-1,TRBV29-1,QATDGTEAF
TRBJ1-2,TRBV21-1,ASSKRGRKEVANYGYT
TRBJ1-5,TRBV5-1,ASSLDYNQPQH
TRBJ1-6,TRBV2,ASQMDRGTYNSPLH
TRBJ2-5,TRBV5-1,ASSLEGQGETQY
TRBJ1-2,TRBV5-4,ASSPGTVNYGYT
TRBJ2-2,TRBV6-5,ASRPIPGTGELF
TRBJ1-4,TRBV6-5,ASTLKWGDNEKLF
TRBJ1-1,TRBV14,ASSQGNLWNTEAF
TRBJ1-5,TRBV19,ASSAGTVSNQPQH
TRBJ1-6,TRBV6-5,ASSYGADNSPLH
TRBJ2-1,TRBV12-5,ASGLGQGRYNEQF
TRBJ2-3,TRBV5-4,ASSLGTSAKTDTQY
TRBJ1-6,TRBV3-1/TRBV3-2,ASSHGQGGTPLH
TRBJ1-2,TRBV7-2,ASSLNSGGHGNYGYT
TRBJ2-7,TRBV19,ASSPKSPGDEQY
TRBJ1-5,TRBV7-2,ASSEKRAGVGQPQH
TRBJ2-5,TRBV5-1,ASSGGQGKQETQY
TRBJ2-1,TRBV7-9,ASSPLGANSYNEQF
TRBJ1-3,TRBV4-2,ASSQAGGSSGNTIY
TRBJ1-4,TRBV30,AWTYGNNEKLF
TRBJ2-5,TRBV5-1,ASSTGQETQY
TRBJ2-7,TRBV5-1,ASSLDWGQDFEQY
TRBJ2-4,TRBV5-1,ASSLSGGATENIQY
TRBJ2-3,TRBV5-1,ASSLRPTDTQY
TRBJ2-5,TRBV6-1,ASSLGQGETQY